Below, 16 T cell receptor beta chains from the same sample are listed, as sequenced in a study of CD8 T cells in ankylosing spondylitis. TCRdb fed the 5' RACE reads into MiXCR, producing one record per CDR3 protein. The sample holds 200,000 to 300,000 distinct CDR3 sequences, approximately 9% seen once. The sequencing input was blood, either unsorted or a sorted T cell fraction (not recorded which). Receptors were obtained from a male donor with ankylosing spondylitis or in good health (not recorded which).

The chain carries TRBV6-5 and TRBJ2-1; D is uncertain. The germline CDR1 and CDR2 sequences are MNHEY and SVGAGI. V was clipped by 1 base and J by 0 bases, with 10 bases between them. The CDR3 totals 16 residues. The CDR3 reads CASSYFGQSSYNEQFF. CDR3 DNA: TGTGCCAGCAGTTACTTTGGGCAAAGCTCCTACAATGAGCAGTTCTTC.

In the case of this clonotype: Being one base from a much bigger clone, this may be a read error. This chain joins TRBV5-1 and TRBJ2-5; 7 bases align to TRBD2. This CDR3 comprises 15 residues. The germline V gene encodes CDR1 SGHRS and CDR2 YFSETQ. CDR3 protein: CASSFSGLTQEAQYF. CDR3 coding DNA: TGCGCCAGCAGCTTTAGCGGGCTTACTCAAGAGGCCCAGTACTTC.

This clonotype was detected only a few times. This CDR3 is CSVEGGKTSGVGREQYF. The CDR3 region has the DNA TGCAGCGTTGAAGGTGGGAAAACTAGCGGCGTCGGGAGAGAGCAGTACTTC. The rearrangement joins TRBV29-1 to TRBJ2-7, with TRBD2 matching over 8 bases. Germline V gene lookup returns CDR1 SQVTM and CDR2 ANQGSEA. Trimming removed 1 base from V and 7 bases from J; junction bases left unmatched: 18. The CDR3 consists of 17 residues.

This clonotype was counted at least ten times. This sequence joins TRBV11-1 and TRBJ1-1; D unresolved. From germline, CDR1 is SGHAT and CDR2 FQDESV (reference sequence). The V gene lost 3 bases and the J gene lost 2 bases, with 22 bases spanning the gap. CDR3 length: 18 amino acids. Here the CDR3 DNA reads TGTGCCAGCAGCTTGCGTGCCTTTGGGGAGGGTTTAAACACTGAAGCTTTCTTT. This encodes CASSLRAFGEGLNTEAFF.

The chain links TRBV10-3 to TRBJ1-5; D remains unclear. The length of the CDR3 is 17 residues. CDR1 is ENHRY, CDR2 SYGVKD, per germline. V shed 0 bases and J shed 0 bases, with 12 bases lying between them. For the CDR3, the DNA is TGTGCCATCAGTGAGTCGAGATCCGGCTATAGCAATCAGCCCCAGCATTTT. Its protein product is CAISESRSGYSNQPQHF.

This rearrangement joins TRBV6-2 or TRBV6-3 to TRBJ2-3, with a tentative D call TRBD1 (7 bases). Germline V lookup: CDR1 MNHEY, CDR2 SVGEGT. CDR3 length: 19 residues. Trimming removed 2 bases from V and 0 bases from J, with 21 bases in between. In nucleotides, the CDR3 is TGTGCCAGCAGTTACCCGCAGCCAACGACAGGGACTAGCACAGATACGCAGTATTTT. Translating it yields CASSYPQPTTGTSTDTQYF.

This clonotype was picked up many times. The chain couples TRBV4-2 to TRBJ2-4, with 7 bases aligning to TRBD2. The junction had 15 bases not matched to a gene; V was cut back by 0 bases and J by 4 bases. Germline CDR1 reads LGHNA; CDR2 reads YNFKEQ. This CDR3 region has 19 residues. The CDR3 sequence: CASSQDLTKTASGKNIQYF. In DNA form, the CDR3 reads TGTGCCAGCAGCCAAGACCTTACCAAAACGGCTAGCGGTAAAAACATTCAGTACTTC.

This clonotype was counted ten times or more. The CDR3: CASTFTGGQAFF. The CDR3 DNA is TGTGCCAGCACCTTCACAGGGGGCCAAGCTTTCTTT. This chain joins TRBV12-3 or TRBV12-4 and TRBJ1-1; 9 nucleotides line up with TRBD1. V gave up 7 bases and J gave up 9 bases; unmatched junction bases: 6. The length of the CDR3 is 12 residues.

This clonotype was picked up many times. V usage is TRBV11-1 and J usage is TRBJ1-6; D may be TRBD1 (5 bases). Trimming stripped 1 base from V and 10 bases from J, with 14 bases between. The CDR3 runs to 15 residues. Germline V gives CDR1 SGHAT, CDR2 FQDESV (reference sequence). The CDR3 spells CASSLEGQGGSPLHF. The CDR3 nucleotides are TGTGCCAGCAGCTTAGAAGGTCAGGGAGGATCACCCCTCCACTTT.

This clonotype was observed at least ten times. The chain is built from TRBV20-1 and TRBJ2-4; D gene uncertain. CDR1 DFQATT and CDR2 SNEGSKA come from the germline V gene (reference sequence). Trimming took 6 bases from V and 1 from J, leaving 13 bases between them. CDR3 length: 14 amino acids. CDR3 loop: CSARNGLAKNIQYF. DNA for the CDR3: TGCAGTGCACGTAACGGGTTGGCCAAAAACATTCAGTACTTC.

The table lists this clonotype with many counts. The V call is TRBV7-8, the J call TRBJ2-2; TRBD1 is a possible D gene (6 bases). Per germline, CDR1 SGHVS and CDR2 FQNEAQ. Trimming shortened V by 3 bases and J by 4 bases, and 18 bases separated the two germline ends. The CDR3 runs to 17 residues. CDR3 nucleotides: TGTGCCAGCAGCTTCAGAACCGGGACACCATCCACCGGGGAGCTGTTTTTT. It encodes CASSFRTGTPSTGELFF.

Only a few counts were recorded for this clonotype. V gene TRBV6-5 combines with J gene TRBJ1-1, with a tentative D call TRBD1 (6 bases). Germline V gene data show CDR1 as MNHEY and CDR2 as SVGAGI. The CDR3 covers 14 residues. The germline V and J ends were trimmed by 4 bases and 1 base, with 10 bases remaining between them. In DNA, the CDR3 is TGTGCCAGCAGTTCCCAGACAGGGAACACTGAAGCTTTCTTT. It is translated as CASSSQTGNTEAFF.

This clonotype was seen only a few times. The V and J genes are TRBV20-1 and TRBJ1-6; D may be TRBD1 (5 bases). Germline CDR1 reads DFQATT; CDR2 reads SNEGSKA (reference sequence). Between the trimmed V and J ends, which lost 4 bases and 7 bases, there was a span of 11 bases. The CDR3 has 13 residues. The CDR3 here is CSATGTGNSPLHF. The CDR3 DNA follows: TGCAGTGCTACCGGGACGGGGAATTCACCCCTCCACTTT.

This clonotype was seen just once. This chain joins TRBV20-1 and TRBJ1-1, with TRBD1 as a possible D gene (5 bases). The CDR3 loop spans 13 amino acids. CDR1 and CDR2 (germline): DFQATT, SNEGSKA (reference sequence). V was cut by 7 bases and J by 3 bases, with 15 bases left in between. CDR3 sequence reads: CSVPGGSDTEAFF. Written as DNA, the CDR3 is TGCAGTGTCCCCGGGGGGTCGGACACTGAAGCTTTCTTT.

This chain uses TRBV7-8 with TRBJ2-5; D possibly corresponds to TRBD1 (5 bases). The germline gives CDR1 SGHVS, CDR2 FQNEAQ. V was shortened by 0 bases and J by 5 bases, with 19 bases between the two germline ends. The CDR3 consists of 17 residues. The CDR3 nucleotides read TGTGCCAGCAGCTTAGCGCCGGGTAGAACGCCAGGGGAGACCCAGTACTTC. This gives the protein CASSLAPGRTPGETQYF.

The chain couples TRBV7-9 to TRBJ2-7, with 14 bases that match TRBD2. In germline, CDR1 is SEHNR, CDR2 FQNEAQ (reference sequence). Losses at the gene ends were 5 bases for V and 5 bases for J; bases not matched to a gene: 5. The CDR3 is made up of 15 amino acids. The CDR3 protein is CASSRGTSGGHEQYF. CDR3 in DNA: TGTGCCAGCAGCCGCGGGACTAGCGGGGGTCACGAGCAGTACTTC.